Listed here are 24 T cell receptor beta chains from one sample, sequenced in a study of cytomegalovirus exposure and HLA in healthy donors. The PCR ran on 60 Vbeta and 13 Jbeta primers. Sequenced by immunoSEQ multiplex PCR; TCRdb stores in-frame clones only, minus some. Of 150,000 to 200,000 clones in the sample, 85% to 90% are singletons; the top ten hold approximately 1.9%. The sample taken for sequencing was PBMCs. The source is a young woman in good health and CMV-seronegative.

The J gene is TRBJ2-7, the V gene TRBV10-3; 12 positions match TRBD2. The CDR3 covers 14 residues. CDR1 is ENHRY and CDR2 is SYGVKD in the germline V gene. Trimming at V came to 2 bases and at J to 6 bases, leaving 2 bases not matched to a gene. The CDR3 DNA reads as TGTGCCATCAGTGAGCTGGGACTAGCGGGCGAGCAGTACTTC. It yields the protein CAISELGLAGEQYF.

This rearrangement joins TRBV9 to TRBJ2-1; D might be TRBD2 (7 bases). The V end was cut by 7 bases, the J end by 0 bases, with 20 bases between. The CDR3 totals 17 residues. Germline CDR1 reads SGDLS; CDR2 reads YYNGEE. The CDR3 sequence: CASAPRGALSSYNEQFF. Here the CDR3 DNA reads TGTGCCAGCGCCCCCCGGGGGGCCCTGAGCTCCTACAATGAGCAGTTCTTC.

This clone was found a few times. V usage is TRBV29-1 and J usage is TRBJ1-2; 8 nucleotides line up with TRBD1. V dropped 6 bases and J dropped 0; count of bases not matched to a gene: 15. CDR3 length: 17 residues. The germline V gene encodes CDR1 SQVTM and CDR2 ANQGSEA. The CDR3 nucleotides read TGCAGCGTACCCTCTCCAGGGCAGGGGGCGTCTAACTATGGCTACACCTTC. Translated, it gives CSVPSPGQGASNYGYTF. The entire variable domain, with the rest obtained from reference TRBV29-1 and TRBJ1-2, is as follows: SAVISQKPSRDICQRGTSLTIQCQVDSQVTMMFWYRQQPGQSLTLIATANQGSEATYESGFVIDKFPISRPNLTFSTLTVSNMSPEDSSIYLCSVPSPGQGASNYGYTFGSGTRLTVV.

V usage is TRBV5-4 and J usage is TRBJ2-7, with 7 bases identical to TRBD2. V lost 0 bases and J lost 1; bases outside the gene matches: 4. The CDR3 contains 15 residues. Germline values: CDR1 SGHNT, CDR2 YYREEE (reference sequence). The CDR3 coding sequence is TGTGCCAGCAGCTTGGGGGGGGGAGTTTCCTACGAGCAGTACTTC. It yields the protein CASSLGGGVSYEQYF.

The J gene is TRBJ1-1, the V gene TRBV11-2; no reliable D call. The CDR3 is 17 amino acids. Trimming left V 5 bases short and J 5 bases short, with 24 bases between. CDR1 is SGHAT, CDR2 FQNNGV, per germline. The CDR3, as DNA: TGTGCCAGCAGCCAGAGTCGGAGGCCCGGGTTCCAAACTGAAGCTTTCTTT. Encoded protein: CASSQSRRPGFQTEAFF.

The V and J genes are TRBV14 and TRBJ2-7; TRBD2 matches 11 bases. V was pared by 4 bases and J by 7 bases, with 6 bases of the junction left unmatched. The CDR3 length is 14 residues. Germline lookup yields CDR1 SGHDN and CDR2 FVKESK. DNA of the CDR3: TGTGCCAGCAGCCGAACTAGCGGGAGCGGAGAGCAGTACTTC. It translates to CASSRTSGSGEQYF.

This clone has only one observation. The chain joins TRBV11-3 to TRBJ1-4; TRBD1 might be the D (6 bases). The CDR3 length is 15 residues. CDR1 SGHNT and CDR2 YENEEA come from the germline V gene. Trimming pared 5 bases from V and 3 bases from J, leaving 13 bases between. The CDR3 nucleotides are TGTGCCAGCAGCGACCGGGGGGCCTCTAATGAAAAACTGTTTTTT. Its protein product is CASSDRGASNEKLFF.

The genes are TRBV15 and TRBJ1-5, with D perhaps TRBD1 (6 bases). Germline CDR1 LNHNV, CDR2 YYDKDF (reference sequence). Trimming removed 0 bases from V and 0 bases from J, with 12 bases in between. The CDR3 has 17 residues. The CDR3 DNA sequence: TGTGCCACCAGCAGAGAGCAGGCAGGGGTTAGCAATCAGCCCCAGCATTTT. Protein: CATSREQAGVSNQPQHF.

The rearrangement uses TRBV27 and TRBJ2-1; a weak D match, TRBD1 (7 bases). The CDR3 extends over 16 amino acids. Germline V lookup: CDR1 MNHEY, CDR2 SMNVEV (reference sequence). V dropped 6 bases and J dropped 2 bases, with 17 bases sitting between them. This chain's CDR3 is CASSPQGGPPYNEQFF. As DNA, the CDR3 is TGTGCCAGCAGCCCCCAGGGGGGCCCACCCTACAATGAGCAGTTCTTC.

This chain links TRBV29-1 with TRBJ2-7; 7 nucleotides line up with TRBD1. This CDR3 comprises 12 residues. Losses at the gene ends were 5 bases for V and 5 bases for J; bases not matched to a gene: 6. Germline V gene sequence: CDR1 SQVTM, CDR2 ANQGSEA. CDR3 nucleotides: TGCAGCGTTAGGGGGCGCGAAAACGAGCAGTACTTC. It specifies CSVRGRENEQYF.

The V and J genes are TRBV4-2 and TRBJ2-7; TRBD2 agrees at 9 bases. With V trimmed by 4 bases and J by 2 bases, 12 bases remained unmatched. The CDR3 is 17 amino acids. Germline CDR1 LGHNA, CDR2 YNFKEQ. Written as DNA, the CDR3 is TGTGCCAGCAGCCCCGATCGGGGCGGGGGGGCCCCCTACGAGCAGTACTTC. Translating gives CASSPDRGGGAPYEQYF.

This clone was recorded a few times. The genes are TRBV5-6 and TRBJ2-5; 9 positions match TRBD2. Trimming cost V 0 bases and J 4 bases; bases outside gene matches: 7. Germline CDR1 and CDR2: SGHDT and YYEEEE. CDR3 size: 16 residues. This chain's CDR3 is CASSLGGGGGRETQYF. Written as DNA, the CDR3 is TGTGCCAGCAGCTTGGGAGGCGGGGGGGGCCGAGAGACCCAGTACTTC. Full variable domain (outside the CDR3, taken from reference TRBV5-6 and TRBJ2-5): DAGVTQSPTHLIKTRGQQVTLRCSPKSGHDTVSWYQQALGQGPQFIFQYYEEEERQRGNFPDRFSGHQFPNYSSELNVNALLLGDSALYLCASSLGGGGGRETQYFGPGTRLLVL.

The rearrangement uses TRBV2 and TRBJ2-1; 9 bases fit TRBD2. The CDR3 loop spans 15 amino acids. The trim removed 7 bases at V and 4 bases at J, leaving 8 bases unmatched. Germline V gene data show CDR1 as SNHLY and CDR2 as FYNNEI. The CDR3 is CASTEGRGGYNEQFF. CDR3 in DNA: TGTGCCAGCACCGAGGGGCGGGGGGGGTACAATGAGCAGTTCTTC.

The chain carries TRBV14 and TRBJ1-1, with D unclear. Germline CDR1 SGHDN, CDR2 FVKESK. Trimming pared 1 base from V and 8 bases from J, leaving 5 bases between. The CDR3 contains 11 residues. CDR3 DNA sequence: TGTGCCAGCAGCCAAGGCGGCGAAGCTTTCTTT. This translates into CASSQGGEAFF. The variable domain in full, completed from reference TRBV14 and TRBJ1-1, reads EAGVTQFPSHSVIEKGQTVTLRCDPISGHDNLYWYRRVMGKEIKFLLHFVKESKQDESGMPNNRFLAERTGGTYSTLKVQPAELEDSGVYFCASSQGGEAFFGQGTRLTVV.

This chain uses TRBV30 with TRBJ2-5; TRBD1 agrees at 10 bases. Germline V gives CDR1 GTSNPN, CDR2 SVGIG (reference sequence). The CDR3 totals 15 residues. After removal of 3 bases from V and 4 bases from J, the junction contained 8 bases not matched to a gene. The CDR3 nucleotides are TGTGCCTGGAGGGACAGGGGGTGGAAAGGAGAGACCCAGTACTTC. This encodes CAWRDRGWKGETQYF.

The genes are TRBV9 and TRBJ1-1; possible D gene TRBD1, 5 bases. Germline-derived CDR1 and CDR2 are SGDLS and YYNGEE. This CDR3 contains 15 residues. Trimming took 0 bases from V and 4 from J, leaving 13 bases between them. DNA of the CDR3: TGTGCCAGCAGCGTAGCGGCAGGGTCGAGCACTGAAGCTTTCTTT. Translation gives CASSVAAGSSTEAFF.

The rearrangement uses TRBV7-9 and TRBJ2-7; the match to TRBD2 covers 9 bases. With 5 bases clipped from V and 4 bases from J, the junction kept 9 bases outside the gene matches. The germline CDR1 and CDR2 sequences are SEHNR and FQNEAQ (reference sequence). The CDR3 consists of 15 residues. The chain's CDR3 is CASSLQVAGVYEQYF. In DNA form, the CDR3 reads TGTGCCAGCAGCCTCCAAGTAGCGGGAGTTTACGAGCAGTACTTC.

V gene TRBV28 combines with J gene TRBJ1-5; TRBD1 matches at 7 bases. The CDR3 contains 15 residues. The V gene's germline CDR1 is MDHEN and CDR2 SYDVKM. Unmatched junction bases numbered 5, after V lost 2 bases and J lost 4 bases. CDR3 DNA: TGTGCCAGCAGTTTAATCACAGGGGAGAATCAGCCCCAGCATTTT. Protein: CASSLITGENQPQHF.

CDR3 region: CASKAQTMYNEQFF. CDR3 coding DNA: TGTGCCAGCAAGGCTCAGACTATGTACAATGAGCAGTTCTTC. This chain joins TRBV2 and TRBJ2-1, with D possibly being TRBD2 (5 bases). The germline V gene has CDR1 SNHLY and CDR2 FYNNEI. V was pared by 7 bases and J by 4 bases, with 14 bases between. The CDR3 is made up of 14 amino acids.

The chain carries TRBV5-1 and TRBJ2-3, with 9 bases lining up with TRBD2. In germline, CDR1 is SGHRS, CDR2 YFSETQ. V shed 3 bases, J shed 6 bases, and the junction held 8 bases outside the gene matches. This CDR3 region has 15 residues. The CDR3 bases are TGCGCCAGCAGCTCCCGGGTAGCGGGGGAGGATACGCAGTATTTT. Translated: CASSSRVAGEDTQYF.

The chain joins TRBV2 to TRBJ1-5; 9 bases map to TRBD1. Germline loops: CDR1 SNHLY, CDR2 FYNNEI. V lost 5 bases, J lost 3 bases, and 5 bases stayed unmatched. CDR3 size: 15 residues. The CDR3 bases are TGTGCCAGCAGTAACGGACAGGGGTACAATCAGCCCCAGCATTTT. Encoded protein: CASSNGQGYNQPQHF.

V is TRBV18 and J is TRBJ2-7, with 7 bases fitting TRBD1. CDR1 is KGHSH and CDR2 is LQKENI in the germline V gene. The CDR3 has 16 residues. V trimming: 1 base; J trimming: 0 bases; junction bases outside the gene matches: 6. CDR3 in DNA: TGTGCCAGCTCACCACGACAGGGTGACAGCTCCTACGAGCAGTACTTC. Translating gives CASSPRQGDSSYEQYF.

This rearrangement joins TRBV5-6 to TRBJ1-1; 7 bases line up with TRBD1. V trimming: 4 bases; J trimming: 5 bases; junction bases outside the gene matches: 2. Germline V gene data show CDR1 as SGHDT and CDR2 as YYEEEE. The CDR3 loop spans 12 amino acids. The CDR3 region has the DNA TGTGCCAGCAGCGGCAGGGGGACTGAAGCTTTCTTT. Translation gives CASSGRGTEAFF. The whole variable domain, remainder taken from reference TRBV5-6 and TRBJ1-1, is DAGVTQSPTHLIKTRGQQVTLRCSPKSGHDTVSWYQQALGQGPQFIFQYYEEEERQRGNFPDRFSGHQFPNYSSELNVNALLLGDSALYLCASSGRGTEAFFGQGTRLTVV.

The chain uses TRBV2 and TRBJ2-1; D remains ambiguous. The CDR3 extends over 17 amino acids. V was shortened by 1 base and J by 0 bases, with 13 bases between the two germline ends. Per germline, CDR1 SNHLY and CDR2 FYNNEI. Written as DNA, the CDR3 is TGTGCCAGCAGTGAAGTTACGGCCCCTAGCTCCTACAATGAGCAGTTCTTC. It codes for CASSEVTAPSSYNEQFF.